This T cell receptor (beta chain) was recorded in a study of blood T cell repertoires in COVID-19. Study overall: COVID-19 samples from acute and convalescent phases originated in the United States, Italy and Spain. From T cells, B-cell-depleted T cells, or PBMCs came the material, which was cDNA or gDNA.

In the original analysis: Estimation of nucleated cell counts relied on the amplification of reference gene primers. Here immunoSEQ multiplex PCR was the method, and the copy in TCRdb shows in-frame clones only, minus some. That table is the source of V, J and clone size, and D and trimming were worked out from the DNA. Among 250,000 to 350,000 clones listed, roughly 90% were seen once. This clone has a single count. The CDR3 is 13 amino acids. Germline loops: CDR1 SGHTA, CDR2 FQGTGA. V was trimmed by 5 bases and J by 4 bases, leaving 9 bases between them. This chain connects TRBV7-3 to TRBJ2-1, with a weak D call TRBD1 (5 bases). This sequence originates from a woman aged 60-70 years with acute or convalescent COVID-19. Material for sequencing was peripheral blood. The CDR3 nucleotides are TGTGCCAGCAGCGCGACAGTTTACAATGAGCAGTTCTTC. Translating gives CASSATVYNEQFF.